This section outlines one TCR beta chain sequence together with its context. TCRdb redid the calling of the reads with MiXCR, one entry per CDR3 protein. The sample shows about 15,000 distinct CDR3 sequences, 30% to 45% of them seen only once. The CDR3 totals 15 residues. V lost 3 bases to trimming and J lost 5 bases, with 14 bases between them. Germline loops: CDR1 SGDLS, CDR2 YYNGEE. This clonotype was obtained from a human donor. Sequencing was performed on blood. The chain has TRBV9 and TRBJ2-2; a weak D match, TRBD1 (6 bases). CDR3 coding DNA: TGTGCCAGCAGCGAAAACCGAGACAGGACCGGGGAGCTGTTTTTT. It codes for CASSENRDRTGELFF. Combining the CDR3 with reference TRBV9 and TRBJ2-2 gives the whole variable domain DSGVTQTPKHLITATGQRVTLRCSPRSGDLSVYWYQQSLDQGLQFLIQYYNGEERAKGNILERFSAQQFPDLHSELNLSSLELGDSALYFCASSENRDRTGELFFGEGSRLTVL.